This TCR beta chain appears in the sequencing data of a study of blood T cell repertoires in COVID-19. Per the original data handling: Nucleated cell number was recorded as an estimate derived from reference gene primer amplification. The data were produced by immunoSEQ multiplex PCR, yet TCRdb's version contains in-frame clones alone and is incomplete. The V and J calls and the clone size are those of that table, but D and trimming were determined from the DNA. The sample records approximately 91,000 clones, around nine tenths being singletons. Germline-derived CDR1 and CDR2 are SNHLY and FYNNEI. V was pared by 6 bases and J by 1 base, with 9 bases between. CDR3 size: 13 residues.

The sequenced material came from peripheral blood. The J gene is TRBJ1-1, the V gene TRBV2, with TRBD1 as a possible D gene (6 bases). This receptor was obtained from a man between 65 and 85 years old with acute or convalescent COVID-19. This chain's CDR3 is CASSVQGNTEAFF. The CDR3 DNA is TGTGCCAGCAGCGTACAGGGGAACACTGAAGCTTTCTTT.